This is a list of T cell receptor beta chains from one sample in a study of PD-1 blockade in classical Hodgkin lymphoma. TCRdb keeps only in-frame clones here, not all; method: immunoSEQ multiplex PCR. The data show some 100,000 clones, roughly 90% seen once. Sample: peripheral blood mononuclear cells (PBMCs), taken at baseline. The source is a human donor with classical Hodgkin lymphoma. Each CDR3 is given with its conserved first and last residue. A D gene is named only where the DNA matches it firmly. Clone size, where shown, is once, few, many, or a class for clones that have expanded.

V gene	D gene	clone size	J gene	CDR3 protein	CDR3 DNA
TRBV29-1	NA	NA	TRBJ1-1	CSVVLTDSFPEAFF	TGCAGCGTTGTTTTGACAGATTCTTTCCCTGAAGCTTTCTTT
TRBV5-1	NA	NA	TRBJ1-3	CASSPRTLVSGNTIYF	TGCGCCAGCAGCCCTAGGACCCTTGTCTCTGGAAACACCATATATTTT
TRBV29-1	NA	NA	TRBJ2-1	CSVEDQVISSGYNEQFF	TGCAGCGTTGAAGATCAGGTCATTTCGTCGGGCTACAATGAGCAGTTCTTC
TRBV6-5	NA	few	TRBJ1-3	CASFGGAGNTIYF	TGTGCCAGCTTCGGGGGGGCTGGAAACACCATATATTTT
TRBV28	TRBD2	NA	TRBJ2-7	CASSLLASGRTDEQYF	TGTGCCAGCAGTTTATTGGCCAGCGGGAGGACCGACGAGCAGTACTTC
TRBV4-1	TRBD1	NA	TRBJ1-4	CASSQPGQRIQLFF	TGCGCCAGCAGCCAACCGGGACAGCGCATTCAACTGTTTTTT
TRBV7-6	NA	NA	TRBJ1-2	CASSQDSGYTF	TGTGCCAGCAGCCAGGACTCTGGCTACACCTTC
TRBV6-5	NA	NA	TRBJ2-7	CASSLVGTAGHEQYF	TGTGCCAGCAGTTTGGTCGGGACCGCGGGCCACGAGCAGTACTTC
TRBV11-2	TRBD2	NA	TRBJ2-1	CASSFFPAGEGYNEQFF	TGTGCCAGCAGCTTTTTCCCAGCGGGAGAAGGGTACAATGAGCAGTTCTTC
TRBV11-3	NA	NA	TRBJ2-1	CASSDRGTNEQFF	TGTGCCAGCAGCGACAGAGGGACAAATGAGCAGTTCTTC
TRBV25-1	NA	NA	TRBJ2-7	CASTPEWSYEQYF	TGTGCCAGCACCCCAGAGTGGAGCTACGAGCAGTACTTC
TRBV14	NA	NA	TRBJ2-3	CASSQVRKNQNTDTQYF	TGTGCCAGCAGCCAAGTAAGAAAAAACCAAAACACAGATACGCAGTATTTT
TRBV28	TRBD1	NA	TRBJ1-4	CASSGTGRANEKLFF	TGTGCCAGCAGTGGGACAGGGCGGGCTAATGAAAAACTGTTTTTT
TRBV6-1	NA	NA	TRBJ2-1	CASSEGGPWIRDNEQFF	TGTGCCAGCAGTGAAGGCGGGCCATGGATCCGCGACAATGAGCAGTTCTTC
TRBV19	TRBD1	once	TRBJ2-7	CASSPGTGGGEQYF	TGTGCCAGTAGTCCAGGGACAGGGGGAGGCGAGCAGTACTTC
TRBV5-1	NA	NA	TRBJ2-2	CASSLTGTGELFF	TGCGCCAGCAGCTTAACCGGGACCGGGGAGCTGTTTTTT
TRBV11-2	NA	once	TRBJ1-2	CASSFPRGGGYTF	TGTGCCAGCAGCTTTCCAAGGGGTGGGGGCTACACCTTC
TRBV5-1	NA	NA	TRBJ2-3	CASRQLGGDTDTQYF	TGCGCCAGCAGGCAGTTAGGGGGGGACACAGATACGCAGTATTTT
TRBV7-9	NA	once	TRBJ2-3	CASSPAGGSTDTQYF	TGTGCCAGCAGCCCAGCCGGAGGAAGCACAGATACGCAGTATTTT